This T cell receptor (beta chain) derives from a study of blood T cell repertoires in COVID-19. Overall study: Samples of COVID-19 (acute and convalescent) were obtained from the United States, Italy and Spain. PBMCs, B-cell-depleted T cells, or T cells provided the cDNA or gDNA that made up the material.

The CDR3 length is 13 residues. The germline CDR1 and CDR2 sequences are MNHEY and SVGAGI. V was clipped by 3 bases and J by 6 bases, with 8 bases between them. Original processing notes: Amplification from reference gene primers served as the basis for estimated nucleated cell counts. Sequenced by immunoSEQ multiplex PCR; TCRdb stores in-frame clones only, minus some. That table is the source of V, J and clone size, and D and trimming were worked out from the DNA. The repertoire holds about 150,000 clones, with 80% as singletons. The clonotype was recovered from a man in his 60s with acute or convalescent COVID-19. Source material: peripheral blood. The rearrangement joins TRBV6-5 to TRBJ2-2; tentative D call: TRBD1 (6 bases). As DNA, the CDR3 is TGTGCCAGCAGTTATTACAGGGCCGGGGAGCTGTTTTTT. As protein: CASSYYRAGELFF.